Following are 10 T cell receptor beta chains from one sample sequenced in a study of blood T cell repertoires in COVID-19. Assay: immunoSEQ multiplex PCR; the TCRdb copy retains only in-frame clones and omits some. Here the sample spans around 160,000 clones, less than 90% being singletons. Sequencing was done on a sample of peripheral blood. These receptors all stem from a human donor in a cohort sampled during active COVID-19.

The J gene is TRBJ2-2, the V gene TRBV24-1; possible D gene TRBD2, 6 bases. This CDR3 has 13 residues. Trimming removed 8 bases at V and 5 bases at J, with 11 bases between. Germline lookup yields CDR1 KGHDR and CDR2 SFDVKD. The CDR3 nucleotides read TGTGCCACCAACAGAGGAGGGACCGGGGAGCTGTTTTTT. Translation: CATNRGGTGELFF.

CDR3 in DNA: TGCGCCAGCAGCCAAAGGACCAGGGACACCGGGGAGCTGTTTTTT. The encoded protein is CASSQRTRDTGELFF. This chain connects TRBV4-1 to TRBJ2-2, with D perhaps matching TRBD1 (5 bases). V gave up 2 bases and J gave up 3 bases, with 10 bases separating them. The germline gives CDR1 MGHRA, CDR2 YSYEKL. The CDR3 is made up of 15 amino acids.

The rearrangement uses TRBV10-1 and TRBJ1-2; 7 nucleotides line up with TRBD1. The trim removed 5 bases at V and 4 bases at J, leaving 4 bases unmatched. Germline lookup yields CDR1 WNHNN and CDR2 SYGVQD (reference sequence). This CDR3 has 13 amino acids. The DNA of the CDR3 is TGCGCCAGCAGTCCGGGACAGAGCTATGGCTACACCTTC. This codes for CASSPGQSYGYTF.

This chain uses TRBV15 with TRBJ2-6; 12 bases are shared with TRBD1. The CDR3 is made up of 18 amino acids. With 1 base clipped from V and 2 bases from J, the junction kept 3 bases outside the gene matches. Germline lookup yields CDR1 LNHNV and CDR2 YYDKDF (reference sequence). The CDR3 DNA is TGTGCCACCAGCAGAGTGGGGACAGGGGGCGCTGGGGCCAACGTCCTGACTTTC. Its translation is CATSRVGTGGAGANVLTF.

J is TRBJ1-1 and V is TRBV12-3 or TRBV12-4; D is uncertain. This CDR3 is 12 amino acids long. Trimming shortened V by 7 bases and J by 5 bases, and 11 bases separated the two germline ends. CDR3 sequence (DNA): TGTGCCAGCACTTTTGGAGGGACTGAAGCTTTCTTT. It is translated as CASTFGGTEAFF.

The DNA for the CDR3 is TGTGCCAGCAGCGTAGGGACTCACAAACAAGAGACCCAGTACTTC. Protein: CASSVGTHKQETQYF. The genes are TRBV9 and TRBJ2-5; maybe TRBD2 (5 bases). The CDR3 loop spans 15 amino acids. From germline, CDR1 is SGDLS and CDR2 YYNGEE. The ends were cut back, 0 bases at V and 2 bases at J, with 11 bases in the middle.

J is TRBJ2-1 and V is TRBV4-3; 11 bases are shared with TRBD2. CDR1 LGHNA and CDR2 YSLEER come from the germline V gene. The V gene end was trimmed by 3 bases and the J gene end by 6 bases; junction bases not matched to a gene: 10. CDR3 length: 17 amino acids. The CDR3 here is CASSHPRGGLAGNEQFF. In DNA, the CDR3 is TGCGCCAGCAGCCACCCCCGAGGAGGACTAGCGGGCAATGAGCAGTTCTTC.

This chain connects TRBV5-1 to TRBJ2-7, with 7 bases matching TRBD2. The CDR3 contains 16 residues. Unmatched junction bases numbered 19, after V lost 4 bases and J lost 9 bases. CDR1 is SGHRS, CDR2 YFSETQ, per germline. CDR3 residues: CASSLPEIAGISVQYF. The CDR3, as DNA: TGCGCCAGCAGCCTACCGGAGATAGCGGGTATTAGTGTGCAGTACTTC. The whole variable domain, remainder taken from reference TRBV5-1 and TRBJ2-7, is KAGVTQTPRYLIKTRGQQVTLSCSPISGHRSVSWYQQTPGQGLQFLFEYFSETQRNKGNFPGRFSGRQFSNSRSEMNVSTLELGDSALYLCASSLPEIAGISVQYFGPGTRLTVT.

The genes are TRBV9 and TRBJ2-1; D is unresolved. Germline V lookup: CDR1 SGDLS, CDR2 YYNGEE. The germline V and J ends were trimmed by 0 bases and 9 bases, with 10 bases remaining between them. This CDR3 has 13 amino acids. Written as DNA, the CDR3 is TGTGCCAGCAGCGTAGTGACCACTACTGAGCAGTTCTTC. Encoded protein: CASSVVTTTEQFF.

The CDR3 sequence is CASSHTGGPDTQYF. Written as DNA, the CDR3 is TGTGCCAGCAGTCACACAGGGGGCCCAGATACGCAGTATTTT. V is TRBV6-5 and J is TRBJ2-3; 9 nucleotides match TRBD1. Germline lookup yields CDR1 MNHEY and CDR2 SVGAGI. CDR3 size: 14 residues. V was pared by 5 bases and J by 4 bases, with 4 bases of the junction left unmatched.